This is a list of T cell receptor beta chains from one sample in a study of cytomegalovirus exposure and HLA in healthy donors. Method: immunoSEQ multiplex PCR; TCRdb's copy keeps in-frame clones and lacks some. This sample's table has about 130,000 clones. The sample comprised PBMCs. The receptor set was obtained from a middle-aged woman in good health and CMV-seronegative. CDR3s include the opening cysteine and the closing phenylalanine or tryptophan. A D gene is named only where the DNA matches it firmly.

D	V	J	DNA	CDR3
TRBD1	TRBV5-6	TRBJ2-7	TGTGCCAGCAGCTTGCAACAGGGGGTCTACGAGCAGTACTTC	CASSLQQGVYEQYF
.	TRBV5-4	TRBJ1-2	TGTGCCAGCAGCCCGGGAAGAATCGAGGACTATGGCTACACCTTC	CASSPGRIEDYGYTF
TRBD1	TRBV6-6	TRBJ1-1	TGTGCCAGCAGTAACAGGGGGCCCACTGAAGCTTTCTTT	CASSNRGPTEAFF
TRBD1	TRBV11-3	TRBJ2-1	TGTGCCAGCAGCCGAGACAGGGTCAATGAGCAGTTCTTC	CASSRDRVNEQFF
TRBD2	TRBV4-2	TRBJ2-3	TGTGCCAGCAGCCTCACAACTAGCGGCGGCAACCTTTATAGCACAGATACGCAGTATTTT	CASSLTTSGGNLYSTDTQYF
.	TRBV7-9	TRBJ2-3	TGTGCCAGCAGCTCGAGACTTGACACAGATACGCAGTATTTT	CASSSRLDTDTQYF
.	TRBV4-1	TRBJ1-1	TGCGCCGGCAGCCTCGGGAGGGGAAACACTGAAGCTTTCTTT	CAGSLGRGNTEAFF
TRBD2	TRBV5-1	TRBJ2-3	TGCGCCAGCAGCTTGGATGGACTAGACCCAGATACGCAGTATTTT	CASSLDGLDPDTQYF
.	TRBV20-1	TRBJ2-3	TGCAGTGCTTACCGCTCTAATACGCAGTATTTT	CSAYRSNTQYF
.	TRBV11-2	TRBJ1-5	TGTGCCAGCAGCTCGGGGATGGATCAGCCCCAGCATTTT	CASSSGMDQPQHF
.	TRBV27	TRBJ2-7	TGTGCCAGCAGTTTTTTTCAGGGAGGAGACTACGAGCAGTACTTC	CASSFFQGGDYEQYF
.	TRBV5-4	TRBJ2-4	TGTGCCAGCAGCCTCGGGGGGCTGAGAAACATTCAGTACTTC	CASSLGGLRNIQYF
.	TRBV18	TRBJ2-5	TGTGCCAGCTCACCGTCACAGGGAACGGTATCAGAGACCCAGTACTTC	CASSPSQGTVSETQYF
.	TRBV11-2	TRBJ2-3	TGTGCCAGCAGTTTCCACCACAGGGCGAGCACAGATACGCAGTATTTT	CASSFHHRASTDTQYF
TRBD2	TRBV4-3	TRBJ2-3	TGCGCCAGCAGCCAAGTGGCGGGGGGGGCAAGCACAGATACGCAGTATTTT	CASSQVAGGASTDTQYF
TRBD1	TRBV27	TRBJ1-5	TGTGCCAGCAGTAGGACAGGGGGAAATCAGCCCCAGCATTTT	CASSRTGGNQPQHF
.	TRBV15	TRBJ1-4	TGTGCCACCAGCAGAGATTTCGCGGGGGGAAGGGAAAAACTGTTTTTT	CATSRDFAGGREKLFF
TRBD1	TRBV10-2	TRBJ1-5	TGCGCCAGCCGGGACAGAGATAATCAGCCCCAGCATTTT	CASRDRDNQPQHF
TRBD2	TRBV5-4	TRBJ2-2	TGTGCCAGCAGCGGGGGACTAGCGGGGGGTTACACCGGGGAGCTGTTTTTT	CASSGGLAGGYTGELFF
TRBD1	TRBV19	TRBJ2-5	TGTGCCAGTAGTATAGGGACAGGGAAGACCCAGTACTTC	CASSIGTGKTQYF
.	TRBV27	TRBJ2-5	TGTGCCAGCAGTCTTCTCTTCGACAGGCGTACCCTGACCCAGTACTTC	CASSLLFDRRTLTQYF
.	TRBV10-3	TRBJ1-2	TGTGCCATCAGTGAGCAGAACTATGGCTACACCTTC	CAISEQNYGYTF
.	TRBV20-1	TRBJ1-2	TGCAGTGCTTGGACGGGAGGCTACACCTTC	CSAWTGGYTF
TRBD1	TRBV2	TRBJ2-3	TGTGCCAGCAGCCCCGGGACAGCAGTCACAGATACGCAGTATTTT	CASSPGTAVTDTQYF
.	TRBV7-2	TRBJ1-6	TGTGCCAGCAGCTCCCTCGGGACTTTCCACTCACCCCTCCACTTT	CASSSLGTFHSPLHF
.	TRBV4-3	TRBJ1-6	TGCGCCAGCAGCCAAGATCACTCCGCTAATTCACCCCTCCACTTT	CASSQDHSANSPLHF
.	TRBV10-3	TRBJ2-5	TGTGCCATCAGTGAAAGCGCAGAGACCCAGTACTTC	CAISESAETQYF
TRBD1	TRBV6-5	TRBJ1-4	TGTGCCAGCAGTTACTCGACAGGACAGGGTCGCGAAAAACTGTTTTTT	CASSYSTGQGREKLFF
.	TRBV7-3	TRBJ2-3	TGTGCCAGCAGTTCCAGGGGCTCTCCGCAGTATTTT	CASSSRGSPQYF
TRBD1	TRBV9	TRBJ2-5	TGTGCCAGCAGCGAGGGAGGACAGGGTGGGGAGACCCAGTACTTC	CASSEGGQGGETQYF
.	TRBV6-5	TRBJ1-2	TGTGCCAGCGGCGCAGGAGTCAGGGGTGACTATGGCTACACCTTC	CASGAGVRGDYGYTF
TRBD1	TRBV19	TRBJ1-1	TGTGCCAGTACTCAGGGGGTTGTAGCTTTCTTT	CASTQGVVAFF
TRBD1	TRBV6-5	TRBJ1-2	TGTGCCAGCAGTTACAGACAGGGGTCTGGCTACACCTTC	CASSYRQGSGYTF
TRBD1	TRBV5-1	TRBJ1-2	TGCGCCAGCAGGGATCCGGGACAGGGAACCTATGGCTACACCTTC	CASRDPGQGTYGYTF
.	TRBV6-5	TRBJ1-2	TGTGCCAGCAGCAACGGGGAGTGGACCTTC	CASSNGEWTF
.	TRBV27	TRBJ1-1	TGTGCCAGCCGTGGAGGACAGTGGGGAACTGAAGCTTTCTTT	CASRGGQWGTEAFF
.	TRBV9	TRBJ1-6	TGTGCCAGCAGCGTCGGACAGCCCCTCTACTCACCCCTCCACTTT	CASSVGQPLYSPLHF